This TCR beta chain was recorded in a study of persistence of HIV-infected CD4 T cells. Across the study: Up to roughly 180 mL blood was drawn at multiple time points; a couple of donors had single-time leukapheresis. Overall study results and limits: Antigen-responding cells were enriched for degenerate expanded CDR3beta sequences.

This CDR3 region has 15 residues. Germline CDR1 reads WNHNN; CDR2 reads SYGVQD (reference sequence). V was clipped by 3 bases and J by 0 bases, with 8 bases between them. The libraries were made with immunoSEQ version 4 in survey mode. Produced via immunoSEQ multiplex PCR; TCRdb's table is partial and in-frame only. The data contain roughly 30,000 clones, roughly 78% of them singletons. For this clone: Its antigen is unidentified.

Lysates of CMV-infected fibroblasts at 10 ug/mL stimulated these cells. CD40L-negative CD69-negative CD45RO-high memory CD4+ T cells were sorted as populations depleted of antigen-responding cells. CD4+ T cell counts exceeded 400 cells/uL; CMV serology was positive. The specimen comprised CD4+ T cells sorted from PBMCs after approximately 19-hour stimulation, sampled from a patient who received antiretroviral therapy. This clonotype originated in an adult woman with HIV who was CMV-seropositive. This chain links TRBV10-1 with TRBJ2-2, with unresolved D. In DNA, the CDR3 is TGCGCCAGCAGTGACCACGGGCCGAACACCGGGGAGCTGTTTTTT. Amino acid sequence: CASSDHGPNTGELFF.